The TCR beta chain under discussion was sequenced for a study of prognosis after radiotherapy for stage I lung cancer. Multiplex PCR, run in two rounds, amplified TCR beta CDR3 from genomic DNA. The first PCR round targeted every TRBV and TRBJ gene with specific primers. TCRdb redid the calling of the multiplex PCR reads with MiXCR, one entry per CDR3 protein. The sample holds more than 12,000 distinct CDR3 sequences; around 33% are singletons and the top ten take approximately 41%. The CDR3 is 12 residues long. CDR1 is MNHNS, CDR2 SASEGT, per germline. V was shortened by 5 bases and J by 7 bases, with 12 bases between the two germline ends. In its sample, this clonotype ranks as medium-sized. Blood, around 5.9 milliliters, was collected at each of two time points.

This clonotype was obtained from a donor older than 45 with non-small cell lung cancer. V gene TRBV6-1 combines with J gene TRBJ2-7, with D perhaps TRBD1 (5 bases). The source material was PBMCs, sampled before or after stereotactic body radiation therapy (not recorded which). The CDR3 protein is CASSPSGWEQYF. The CDR3 nucleotides are TGTGCCAGCAGTCCCTCAGGGTGGGAGCAGTACTTC.